These 28 T cell receptor beta chains came from one sample sequenced in a study of blood T cell repertoires in COVID-19. Assay used: immunoSEQ multiplex PCR; TCRdb lists only in-frame clones, some missing. Among approximately 210,000 clones, about 90% were seen once, and the ten largest hold 1.2%. What was sequenced was peripheral blood. The receptors shown here come from a man younger than 40 with acute or convalescent COVID-19.

This chain connects TRBV2 to TRBJ1-1, with D possibly matching TRBD1 (6 bases). V lost 6 bases and J 1 base, leaving 18 bases between the germline ends. The CDR3 has 16 residues. The germline V gene encodes CDR1 SNHLY and CDR2 FYNNEI. The CDR3 loop is CASRGRSWTENTEAFF. CDR3 coding DNA: TGTGCCAGCAGGGGACGTTCTTGGACAGAGAACACTGAAGCTTTCTTT.

The chain combines TRBV2 with TRBJ1-4; 8 positions agree with TRBD1. V dropped 7 bases and J dropped 3; count of bases not matched to a gene: 4. CDR1 SNHLY and CDR2 FYNNEI come from the germline V gene. This CDR3 has 14 residues. The CDR3 loop reads CASMVGQANEKLFF. The CDR3 DNA is TGTGCCAGCATGGTGGGACAGGCTAATGAAAAACTGTTTTTT.

This chain joins TRBV5-5 and TRBJ1-1; TRBD1 matches 9 bases. The CDR3 is 16 residues long. With 2 bases clipped from V and 6 bases from J, the junction kept 11 bases outside the gene matches. Germline values: CDR1 SGHKS, CDR2 YYEKEE (reference sequence). CDR3 sequence (DNA): TGTGCCAGCAGCTTACAGGGGGCGAATTTCCAAGCTGAAGCTTTCTTT. Protein product: CASSLQGANFQAEAFF.

The CDR3 DNA follows: TGTGCCAGCAGCGCCGGGGGAGGAACTGAAGCTTTCTTT. It translates to CASSAGGGTEAFF. The chain links TRBV9 to TRBJ1-1, with a tentative D call TRBD1 (5 bases). Looked up from germline, CDR1 is SGDLS and CDR2 is YYNGEE. V was cut by 3 bases and J by 5 bases, with 11 bases left in between. This CDR3 region has 13 residues.

The chain joins TRBV18 to TRBJ2-1, with 13 positions matching TRBD2. The V gene's germline CDR1 is KGHSH and CDR2 LQKENI. The CDR3 consists of 16 residues. Losses at the gene ends were 3 bases for V and 9 bases for J; bases not matched to a gene: 8. CDR3 protein: CASSPAGLAGRGEQFF. Here the CDR3 DNA reads TGTGCCAGCTCACCTGCGGGACTAGCGGGACGGGGTGAGCAGTTCTTC.

The rearrangement joins TRBV11-2 to TRBJ2-5; TRBD2 is a possible D gene (5 bases). CDR1 SGHAT and CDR2 FQNNGV come from the germline V gene. This CDR3 has 14 residues. The ends were cut back, 5 bases at V and 0 bases at J, with 10 bases in the middle. CDR3 sequence: CASSPRRHQETQYF. The DNA of the CDR3 is TGTGCCAGCAGCCCGCGGAGGCACCAAGAGACCCAGTACTTC.

The V call is TRBV27, the J call TRBJ1-3; TRBD1 matches 7 bases. The germline gives CDR1 MNHEY, CDR2 SMNVEV (reference sequence). This CDR3 spans 16 amino acids. V was clipped by 5 bases and J by 1 base; unmatched bases: 8. For the CDR3, the DNA is TGTGCCAGCAGTCCAGGGACAGTAGGGTCTGGAAACACCATATATTTT. This encodes CASSPGTVGSGNTIYF.

The chain carries TRBV18 and TRBJ1-2; D possibly corresponds to TRBD1 (5 bases). V dropped 2 bases and J dropped 5 bases, with 12 bases sitting between them. This CDR3 spans 14 amino acids. Looked up from germline, CDR1 is KGHSH and CDR2 is LQKENI. The CDR3 nucleotides are TGTGCCAGCTCACCAGATAACAGGAATTATGGCTACACCTTC. It translates to CASSPDNRNYGYTF.

The count of this clone is one. The J gene is TRBJ2-5, the V gene TRBV6-1; no firm D call. The CDR3 has 14 amino acids. Trimming removed 2 bases at V and 4 bases at J, with 11 bases between. Germline V gene data show CDR1 as MNHNS and CDR2 as SASEGT. DNA of the CDR3: TGTGCCAGCAGTGAACCTGGGCTCAGAGAGACCCAGTACTTC. Translating it yields CASSEPGLRETQYF.

The chain uses TRBV30 and TRBJ1-4; no reliable D call. Deletions cut 3 bases from V and 2 bases from J, with 10 bases between. The CDR3 loop spans 14 amino acids. CDR1 GTSNPN and CDR2 SVGIG come from the germline V gene (reference sequence). DNA of the CDR3: TGTGCCTGGAGATTACATCGTACTAATGAAAAACTGTTTTTT. Protein: CAWRLHRTNEKLFF.

In this sample, this clone turned up once. V gene TRBV2 combines with J gene TRBJ2-5; maybe TRBD2 (5 bases). Germline V CDR1 and CDR2: SNHLY, FYNNEI. CDR3 length: 13 amino acids. The ends were cut back, 6 bases at V and 5 bases at J, with 13 bases in the middle. CDR3 sequence reads: CASRVASRETQYF. CDR3 DNA sequence: TGTGCCAGCAGGGTAGCGTCCCGGGAGACCCAGTACTTC.

J is TRBJ1-5 and V is TRBV25-1; 8 bases match TRBD1. Trimming took 2 bases from V and 7 from J; bases not matched to a gene: 4. The length of the CDR3 is 14 residues. In germline, CDR1 is MGHDK, CDR2 SYGVNS. This CDR3 reads CASSEGQGWQPQHF. DNA of the CDR3: TGTGCCAGCAGTGAAGGACAGGGTTGGCAGCCCCAGCATTTT.

The V call is TRBV6-5, the J call TRBJ2-7; weak D call: TRBD1 (6 bases). V was shortened by 9 bases and J by 4 bases, with 16 bases between the two germline ends. The CDR3 has 13 residues. CDR1 is MNHEY, CDR2 SVGAGI, per germline. CDR3 bases: TGTGCCAGTGGGACACCCATTGGATACGAGCAGTACTTC. Translation: CASGTPIGYEQYF.

The rearrangement links TRBV14 to TRBJ2-7; D unclear. The ends were cut back, 3 bases at V and 1 base at J, with 10 bases in the middle. This CDR3 has 14 residues. Germline CDR1 SGHDN, CDR2 FVKESK. CDR3 bases: TGTGCCAGCAGCCAGGTCTCCCGGTCCTACGAGCAGTACTTC. Protein product: CASSQVSRSYEQYF.

The chain employs TRBV7-9 and TRBJ2-5, with D hard to call. With 4 bases removed from V and 0 bases from J, the gap between germline ends came to 9 bases. The CDR3 extends over 14 amino acids. CDR1 SEHNR and CDR2 FQNEAQ come from the germline V gene (reference sequence). DNA of the CDR3: TGTGCCAGCAGCTCGCGTTCCAACCAAGAGACCCAGTACTTC. Its translation: CASSSRSNQETQYF.

The rearrangement links TRBV30 to TRBJ1-1, with D uncertain. CDR1 is GTSNPN, CDR2 SVGIG, per germline (reference sequence). With 0 bases removed from V and 1 base from J, the gap between germline ends came to 12 bases. The CDR3 is 15 residues long. CDR3 region: CAWSVWAVSNTEAFF. CDR3 DNA sequence: TGTGCCTGGAGTGTTTGGGCAGTCTCGAACACTGAAGCTTTCTTT.

The rearrangement uses TRBV19 and TRBJ2-7; 13 positions match TRBD2. Germline V gene data show CDR1 as LNHDA and CDR2 as SQIVND (reference sequence). CDR3 length: 16 residues. The trim removed 0 bases at V and 3 bases at J, leaving 2 bases unmatched. CDR3 protein: CASSIDRTSGSYEQYF. CDR3 coding DNA: TGTGCCAGTAGTATAGATCGGACTAGCGGGAGCTACGAGCAGTACTTC.

The gene calls are TRBV28 and TRBJ2-1, with D perhaps matching TRBD2 (6 bases). This CDR3 has 15 residues. Germline CDR1 reads MDHEN; CDR2 reads SYDVKM. V dropped 3 bases and J dropped 10 bases, with 19 bases sitting between them. The CDR3 DNA sequence: TGTGCCAGCAGTTTCGGGGGAAGCGGGTACGGGGAGCAGTTCTTC. This translates into CASSFGGSGYGEQFF.

CDR3 amino acids: CASSPTWDSYGYTF. DNA for the CDR3: TGCGCCAGCAGCCCTACTTGGGACAGCTATGGCTACACCTTC. The chain has TRBV10-1 and TRBJ1-2; 7 positions agree with TRBD1. The CDR3 is made up of 14 amino acids. Germline trimming cut 6 bases from V and 4 bases from J; bases unmatched to any gene: 8. Germline lookup yields CDR1 WNHNN and CDR2 SYGVQD (reference sequence).

V usage is TRBV28 and J usage is TRBJ1-1, with D possibly matching TRBD1 (6 bases). The V and J ends lost 1 base and 0 bases respectively, with 21 bases between them. This CDR3 region has 19 residues. In germline, CDR1 is MDHEN, CDR2 SYDVKM. DNA for the CDR3: TGTGCCAGCAGTTTATTCTCCGTGGACAGACGAATCATGAACACTGAAGCTTTCTTT. Translation gives CASSLFSVDRRIMNTEAFF.

This chain joins TRBV30 and TRBJ2-3; 7 bases align to TRBD1. Trimming took 7 bases from V and 1 from J; bases not matched to a gene: 8. Looked up from germline, CDR1 is GTSNPN and CDR2 is SVGIG (reference sequence). There are 14 residues in the CDR3. This CDR3 reads CALTGNRRTDTQYF. The CDR3 region has the DNA TGTGCCTTGACAGGGAATCGTCGCACAGATACGCAGTATTTT.

The gene calls are TRBV19 and TRBJ2-6; D possibly corresponds to TRBD2 (5 bases). V was pared by 3 bases and J by 1 base, with 19 bases between. The CDR3 consists of 19 residues. The germline gives CDR1 LNHDA, CDR2 SQIVND (reference sequence). DNA for the CDR3: TGTGCCAGTAGTATGCGAGGGTATGGGGATTTATCTGGGGCCAACGTCCTGACTTTC. Translation: CASSMRGYGDLSGANVLTF. Full variable domain (missing parts from reference TRBV19 and TRBJ2-6): DGGITQSPKYLFRKEGQNVTLSCEQNLNHDAMYWYRQDPGQGLRLIYYSQIVNDFQKGDIAEGYSVSREKKESFPLTVTSAQKNPTAFYLCASSMRGYGDLSGANVLTFGAGSRLTVL.

J is TRBJ2-7 and V is TRBV2, with TRBD2 as a possible D gene (5 bases). Trimming shortened V by 7 bases and J by 3 bases, and 7 bases separated the two germline ends. The CDR3 covers 11 residues. Germline CDR1 reads SNHLY; CDR2 reads FYNNEI. The CDR3 bases are TGTGCCAGCACCGAGGGCTACGAGCAGTACTTC. Translated, it gives CASTEGYEQYF.

This chain joins TRBV28 and TRBJ1-2; 8 nucleotides agree with TRBD1. There are 13 residues in the CDR3. V gave up 5 bases and J gave up 4 bases; unmatched junction bases: 3. CDR1 MDHEN and CDR2 SYDVKM come from the germline V gene. The CDR3 sequence is CASSRDRRYGYTF. The CDR3 DNA reads TGTGCCAGCAGTCGGGACAGGCGCTATGGCTACACCTTC.

The rearrangement uses TRBV2 and TRBJ2-3; 9 bases match TRBD2. CDR1 is SNHLY and CDR2 is FYNNEI in the germline V gene. This CDR3 spans 14 amino acids. V shed 7 bases and J 1 base; nucleotides not matched to a gene: 3. This chain's CDR3 is CASTERGGTDTQYF. Written as DNA, the CDR3 is TGTGCCAGCACGGAGCGGGGGGGCACAGATACGCAGTATTTT.

The chain employs TRBV19 and TRBJ1-5; D gene unclear. Trimming cost V 3 bases and J 0 bases, with 15 bases left between them. Germline V gene data show CDR1 as LNHDA and CDR2 as SQIVND (reference sequence). The CDR3 is 17 amino acids. The CDR3 bases are TGTGCCAGTAGTATCGTGGCCGGGAGTTATAGCAATCAGCCCCAGCATTTT. The encoded protein is CASSIVAGSYSNQPQHF.

This chain joins TRBV28 and TRBJ2-5; 7 positions agree with TRBD1. CDR1 MDHEN and CDR2 SYDVKM come from the germline V gene. The CDR3 extends over 15 amino acids. Unmatched junction bases numbered 8, after V lost 2 bases and J lost 5 bases. CDR3 loop: CASSLRRGRVETQYF. CDR3 in DNA: TGTGCCAGCAGTTTACGAAGGGGGCGCGTGGAGACCCAGTACTTC.

The chain combines TRBV7-9 with TRBJ1-6, with 8 bases identical to TRBD1. V was pared by 4 bases and J by 3 bases, with 5 bases of the junction left unmatched. Germline V gene data show CDR1 as SEHNR and CDR2 as FQNEAQ (reference sequence). The CDR3 is made up of 16 amino acids. In nucleotides, the CDR3 is TGTGCCAGCAGCTCAACAGGGGGACTCTATAATTCACCCCTCCACTTT. Its protein product is CASSSTGGLYNSPLHF. Filled out from reference TRBV7-9 and TRBJ1-6, the complete variable domain reads DTGVSQNPRHKITKRGQNVTFRCDPISEHNRLYWYRQTLGQGPEFLTYFQNEAQLEKSRLLSDRFSAERPKGSFSTLEIQRTEQGDSAMYLCASSSTGGLYNSPLHFGNGTRLTVT.